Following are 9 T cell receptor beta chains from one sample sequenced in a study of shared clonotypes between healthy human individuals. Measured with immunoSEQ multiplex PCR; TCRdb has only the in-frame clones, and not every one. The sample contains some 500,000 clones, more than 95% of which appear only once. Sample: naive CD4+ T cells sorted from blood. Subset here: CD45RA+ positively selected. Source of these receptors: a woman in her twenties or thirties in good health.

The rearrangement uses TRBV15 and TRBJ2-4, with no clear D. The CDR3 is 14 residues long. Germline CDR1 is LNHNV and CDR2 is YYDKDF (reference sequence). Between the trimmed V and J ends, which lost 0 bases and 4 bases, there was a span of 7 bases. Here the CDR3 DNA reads TGTGCCACCAGCAGAGAAGACTCGAAAAACATTCAGTACTTC. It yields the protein CATSREDSKNIQYF.

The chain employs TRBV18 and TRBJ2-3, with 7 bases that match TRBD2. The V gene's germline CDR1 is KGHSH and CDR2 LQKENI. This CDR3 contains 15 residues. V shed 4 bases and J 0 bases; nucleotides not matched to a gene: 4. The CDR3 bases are TGTGCCAGCTCACACAGCGGGGCCAGCACAGATACGCAGTATTTT. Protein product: CASSHSGASTDTQYF.

The CDR3, as DNA: TGTGCCAGCAGCTTTCGGGGTGGCATAATCGAGCAGTACTTC. Residues: CASSFRGGIIEQYF. This chain uses TRBV5-8 with TRBJ2-7; D possibly corresponds to TRBD2 (5 bases). From germline, CDR1 is SGHTS and CDR2 YDEGEE. V lost 2 bases and J 6 bases, leaving 15 bases between the germline ends. CDR3 size: 14 residues.

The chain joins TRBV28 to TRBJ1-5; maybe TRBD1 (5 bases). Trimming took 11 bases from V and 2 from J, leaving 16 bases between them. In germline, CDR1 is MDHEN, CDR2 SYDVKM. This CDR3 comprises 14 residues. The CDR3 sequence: CASTGQGGNQPQHF. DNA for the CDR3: TGTGCCTCAACGGGGCAGGGAGGCAATCAGCCCCAGCATTTT.

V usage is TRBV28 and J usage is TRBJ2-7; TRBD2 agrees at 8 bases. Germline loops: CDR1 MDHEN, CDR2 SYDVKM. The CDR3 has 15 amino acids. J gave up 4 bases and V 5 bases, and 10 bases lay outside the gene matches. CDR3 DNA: TGTGCCAGCAGTCCCCCCGGGGGGGAGTGGTACGAGCAGTACTTC. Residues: CASSPPGGEWYEQYF.

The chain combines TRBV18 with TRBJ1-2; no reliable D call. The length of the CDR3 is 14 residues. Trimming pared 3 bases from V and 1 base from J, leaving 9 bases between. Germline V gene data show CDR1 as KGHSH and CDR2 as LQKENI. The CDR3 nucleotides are TGTGCCAGCTCACCCTCCAAGGATAACTATGGCTACACCTTC. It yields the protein CASSPSKDNYGYTF.

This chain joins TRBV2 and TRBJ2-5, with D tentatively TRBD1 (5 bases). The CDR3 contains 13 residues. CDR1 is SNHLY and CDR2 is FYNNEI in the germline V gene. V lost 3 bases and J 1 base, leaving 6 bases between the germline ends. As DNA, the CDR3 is TGTGCCAGCAGTGACAGGGTCCAAGAGACCCAGTACTTC. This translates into CASSDRVQETQYF. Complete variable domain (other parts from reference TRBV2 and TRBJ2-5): EPEVTQTPSHQVTQMGQEVILRCVPISNHLYFYWYRQILGQKVEFLVSFYNNEISEKSEIFDDQFSVERPDGSNFTLKIRSTKLEDSAMYFCASSDRVQETQYFGPGTRLLVL.

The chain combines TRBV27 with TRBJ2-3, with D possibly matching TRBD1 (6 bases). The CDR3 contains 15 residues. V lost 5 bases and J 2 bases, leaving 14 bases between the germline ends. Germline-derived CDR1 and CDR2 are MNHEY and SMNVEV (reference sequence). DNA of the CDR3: TGTGCCAGCAGTCCAGGGACACCTCACACAGATACGCAGTATTTT. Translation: CASSPGTPHTDTQYF.

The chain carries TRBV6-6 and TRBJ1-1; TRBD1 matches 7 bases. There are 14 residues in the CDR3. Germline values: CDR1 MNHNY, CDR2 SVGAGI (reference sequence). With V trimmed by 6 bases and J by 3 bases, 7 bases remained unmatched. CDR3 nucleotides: TGTGCCAGCAGGCCCCGAGGGACAGACACTGAAGCTTTCTTT. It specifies CASRPRGTDTEAFF.